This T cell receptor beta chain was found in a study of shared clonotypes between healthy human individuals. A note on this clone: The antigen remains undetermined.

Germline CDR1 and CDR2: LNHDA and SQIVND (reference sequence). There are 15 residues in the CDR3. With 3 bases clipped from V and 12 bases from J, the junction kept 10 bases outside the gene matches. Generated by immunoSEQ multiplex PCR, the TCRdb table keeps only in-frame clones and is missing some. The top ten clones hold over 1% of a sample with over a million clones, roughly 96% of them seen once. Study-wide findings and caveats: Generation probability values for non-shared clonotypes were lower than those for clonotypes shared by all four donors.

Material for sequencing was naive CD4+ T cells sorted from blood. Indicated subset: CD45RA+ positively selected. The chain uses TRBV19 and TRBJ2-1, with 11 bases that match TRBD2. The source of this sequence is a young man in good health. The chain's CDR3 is CASSMGIAGGTAQFF. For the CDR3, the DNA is TGTGCCAGTAGTATGGGAATAGCGGGAGGGACGGCGCAGTTCTTC.